This passage covers 23 T cell receptor beta chains from one sample sequenced in a study of blood T cell repertoires in COVID-19. Using immunoSEQ multiplex PCR, the repertoire was profiled, and TCRdb retains in-frame clones only, with some absent. The profile covers roughly 250,000 clones, with 70% to 85% appearing a single time and 9.6% taken by the ten largest. Sequenced material: peripheral blood. All receptors come from a woman older than 75 with acute or convalescent COVID-19.

Concerning this clone: Different DNA sequences within this sample yield the same CDR3. The chain couples TRBV9 to TRBJ1-1; TRBD1 matches at 7 bases. Trimming took 3 bases from V and 0 from J; bases not matched to a gene: 2. From germline, CDR1 is SGDLS and CDR2 YYNGEE. The CDR3 is 14 residues long. The CDR3: CASSAGQVNTEAFF. The CDR3 DNA reads as TGTGCCAGCAGCGCAGGACAGGTGAACACTGAAGCTTTCTTT.

The V call is TRBV18, the J call TRBJ2-6, with TRBD1 matching over 9 bases. V trimming: 3 bases; J trimming: 2 bases; junction bases outside the gene matches: 8. The CDR3 sequence is 18 residues long. Germline loops: CDR1 KGHSH, CDR2 LQKENI. The CDR3 loop is CASSPSGTGFAGANVLTF. CDR3 nucleotides: TGTGCCAGCTCACCTTCCGGGACAGGGTTCGCTGGGGCCAACGTCCTGACTTTC. The whole variable domain, remainder taken from reference TRBV18 and TRBJ2-6, is NAGVMQNPRHLVRRRGQEARLRCSPMKGHSHVYWYRQLPEEGLKFMVYLQKENIIDESGMPKERFSAEFPKEGPSILRIQQVVRGDSAAYFCASSPSGTGFAGANVLTFGAGSRLTVL.

The V gene is TRBV25-1, the J gene TRBJ2-2; 8 bases line up with TRBD2. Looked up from germline, CDR1 is MGHDK and CDR2 is SYGVNS. There are 18 residues in the CDR3. V lost 6 bases, J lost 3 bases, and 15 bases stayed unmatched. CDR3 amino acids: CASRSGGGRLRDTGELFF. In DNA, the CDR3 is TGTGCCAGCAGGTCCGGCGGGGGGCGCCTTAGGGACACCGGGGAGCTGTTTTTT.

This clone was seen a single time. V usage is TRBV7-2 and J usage is TRBJ2-4; 7 bases are a match to TRBD1. This CDR3 has 17 residues. The V and J ends lost 5 bases and 0 bases, in that order; junction bases with no gene match: 10. CDR1 SGHTA and CDR2 FQGNSA come from the germline V gene. The CDR3 sequence: CASSARQGVLAKNIQYF. The CDR3 nucleotides read TGTGCCAGCAGCGCACGACAGGGAGTCCTAGCCAAAAACATTCAGTACTTC.

The chain is built from TRBV28 and TRBJ2-2, with 7 bases aligning to TRBD2. J lost 11 bases, V lost 3 bases, and 9 bases had no gene match. The germline V gene has CDR1 MDHEN and CDR2 SYDVKM. The CDR3 is made up of 14 amino acids. CDR3 DNA: TGTGCCAGCAGTTTGATTGGGGGGGATCGTGAGCTGTTTTTT. Translation gives CASSLIGGDRELFF.

V is TRBV5-1 and J is TRBJ1-1; 10 positions match TRBD1. The J segment lost 5 bases and the V segment lost 4 bases, leaving 8 bases of the junction unmatched. The germline V gene encodes CDR1 SGHRS and CDR2 YFSETQ. The CDR3 spans 15 residues. CDR3 DNA sequence: TGCGCCAGCAGCACGCGACAGGGGGCAGGAACTGAAGCTTTCTTT. It codes for CASSTRQGAGTEAFF. The variable domain in full, completed from reference TRBV5-1 and TRBJ1-1, reads KAGVTQTPRYLIKTRGQQVTLSCSPISGHRSVSWYQQTPGQGLQFLFEYFSETQRNKGNFPGRFSGRQFSNSRSEMNVSTLELGDSALYLCASSTRQGAGTEAFFGQGTRLTVV.

This CDR3 reads CATSDMNRDGYTF. The CDR3 DNA sequence: TGTGCCACCAGTGATATGAACAGGGATGGCTACACCTTC. This chain links TRBV24-1 with TRBJ1-2, with D perhaps matching TRBD1 (6 bases). This CDR3 has 13 amino acids. V lost 3 bases and J lost 6, with 10 bases in between. CDR1 and CDR2 (germline): KGHDR, SFDVKD.

V usage is TRBV18 and J usage is TRBJ1-1; TRBD1 aligns across 8 bases. The J segment lost 4 bases and the V segment lost 0 bases, leaving 13 bases of the junction unmatched. The CDR3 consists of 18 residues. Germline CDR1 reads KGHSH; CDR2 reads LQKENI. This CDR3 is CASSPPPDRVRGSTEAFF. The CDR3 coding sequence is TGTGCCAGCTCACCACCCCCGGACAGGGTAAGAGGGAGCACTGAAGCTTTCTTT.

This rearrangement joins TRBV2 to TRBJ1-4; tentatively, D is TRBD1 (5 bases). Between the trimmed V and J ends, which lost 7 bases and 7 bases, there was a span of 19 bases. The CDR3 extends over 15 amino acids. Germline CDR1 SNHLY, CDR2 FYNNEI. Here the CDR3 reads CASTRTAGTGEKLFF. In DNA, the CDR3 is TGTGCCAGCACCCGAACGGCAGGGACTGGTGAAAAACTGTTTTTT. The full variable domain, its missing parts supplied by reference TRBV2 and TRBJ1-4, is EPEVTQTPSHQVTQMGQEVILRCVPISNHLYFYWYRQILGQKVEFLVSFYNNEISEKSEIFDDQFSVERPDGSNFTLKIRSTKLEDSAMYFCASTRTAGTGEKLFFGSGTQLSVL.

The rearrangement joins TRBV5-1 to TRBJ2-1, with D tentatively TRBD2 (6 bases). The CDR3 is 14 residues long. Germline V lookup: CDR1 SGHRS, CDR2 YFSETQ. V was pared by 0 bases and J by 9 bases, with 13 bases between. The CDR3: CASSLDGGEGEQFF. The CDR3 DNA sequence: TGCGCCAGCAGCTTGGATGGCGGGGAAGGTGAGCAGTTCTTC.

The J gene is TRBJ2-1, the V gene TRBV30, with TRBD1 matching 9 bases. CDR3 length: 12 amino acids. Germline V gene sequence: CDR1 GTSNPN, CDR2 SVGIG (reference sequence). With 3 bases clipped from V and 12 bases from J, the junction kept 6 bases outside the gene matches. The CDR3 loop reads CAWSGTGRSQFF. The CDR3 DNA is TGTGCCTGGAGCGGGACAGGGCGGTCGCAGTTCTTC.

This clone was found a few times. The chain has TRBV6-1 and TRBJ1-2; possibly TRBD1 for D (6 bases). Germline CDR1 and CDR2: MNHNS and SASEGT. The CDR3 covers 16 residues. V was shortened by 4 bases and J by 0 bases, with 15 bases between the two germline ends. The CDR3 region has the DNA TGTGCCAGCAGTGCTAACAGGGTTTCCCCTAACTATGGCTACACCTTC. It translates to CASSANRVSPNYGYTF.

This chain links TRBV5-1 with TRBJ2-5; 8 bases are shared with TRBD2. V lost 1 base and J lost 4; bases outside the gene matches: 3. This CDR3 comprises 14 residues. Germline V gene data show CDR1 as SGHRS and CDR2 as YFSETQ. The CDR3 DNA follows: TGCGCCAGCAGCTTGCGGGGGGGGCCAGAGACCCAGTACTTC. This codes for CASSLRGGPETQYF.

The V gene is TRBV6-2 or TRBV6-3, the J gene TRBJ2-2; TRBD2 matches at 10 bases. Germline CDR1 and CDR2: MNHEY and SVGEGT. V was clipped by 5 bases and J by 5 bases; unmatched bases: 5. This CDR3 contains 15 residues. CDR3 sequence: CASSPLAGRTGELFF. The CDR3 coding sequence is TGTGCCAGCAGTCCACTAGCGGGGCGAACCGGGGAGCTGTTTTTT.

The V call is TRBV18, the J call TRBJ2-7, with TRBD1 as a possible D gene (6 bases). CDR1 is KGHSH, CDR2 LQKENI, per germline. This CDR3 is 14 amino acids long. V lost 5 bases and J lost 2, with 13 bases in between. As DNA, the CDR3 is TGTGCCAGCTCAGCCGAACAGGGAACCTACGAGCAGTACTTC. Its translation: CASSAEQGTYEQYF. Filled out from reference TRBV18 and TRBJ2-7, the complete variable domain reads NAGVMQNPRHLVRRRGQEARLRCSPMKGHSHVYWYRQLPEEGLKFMVYLQKENIIDESGMPKERFSAEFPKEGPSILRIQQVVRGDSAAYFCASSAEQGTYEQYFGPGTRLTVT.

On this clone: One junction end disagrees with the germline gene, perhaps due to a read error. The genes are TRBV7-7 and TRBJ2-5; D perhaps matches TRBD1 (5 bases). CDR1 is SSHAT, CDR2 FNYEAQ, per germline (reference sequence). The CDR3 has 14 amino acids. The CDR3 region has the DNA TGTGCTAGCAGCTTAACAGGCCTCGAAGAGACCCAGTACTTC. This encodes CASSLTGLEETQYF.

With respect to this clone: This CDR3 is also generated by other DNA sequences in the sample. This chain connects TRBV7-3 to TRBJ1-1; weak D call: TRBD1 (5 bases). This CDR3 region has 13 residues. CDR1 is SGHTA and CDR2 is FQGTGA in the germline V gene. Trimming removed 4 bases from V and 2 bases from J, with 8 bases in between. CDR3 DNA sequence: TGTGCCAGCAGCTCTGACAGAAACACTGAAGCTTTCTTT. It translates to CASSSDRNTEAFF.

This chain joins TRBV10-3 and TRBJ1-1; 8 nucleotides align to TRBD1. Germline V gene lookup returns CDR1 ENHRY and CDR2 SYGVKD. The J segment lost 2 bases and the V segment lost 3 bases, leaving 5 bases of the junction unmatched. The CDR3 totals 15 residues. The CDR3 nucleotides are TGTGCCATCAGTGACCTGGACAGGGACAACACTGAAGCTTTCTTT. Amino acid sequence: CAISDLDRDNTEAFF.

The chain couples TRBV10-3 to TRBJ2-1; 8 positions agree with TRBD1. Trimming at V came to 6 bases and at J to 6 bases, leaving 13 bases not matched to a gene. The CDR3 covers 16 residues. Germline values: CDR1 ENHRY, CDR2 SYGVKD. The CDR3 DNA is TGTGCCATCAGCCATCCGGACAGGGCAAGTTCCAATGAGCAGTTCTTC. Translating gives CAISHPDRASSNEQFF.

The V call is TRBV25-1, the J call TRBJ1-3; tentative D call: TRBD1 (5 bases). Germline lookup yields CDR1 MGHDK and CDR2 SYGVNS. Trimming cost V 1 base and J 0 bases, with 10 bases left between them. The CDR3 consists of 16 residues. The CDR3 DNA reads as TGTGCCAGCAGTGAATGGGGCGGCCGCTCTGGAAACACCATATATTTT. This translates into CASSEWGGRSGNTIYF.

The rearrangement uses TRBV6-1 and TRBJ1-1; D call uncertain. Germline V gene lookup returns CDR1 MNHNS and CDR2 SASEGT. The CDR3 covers 17 residues. V lost 4 bases, J lost 0 bases, and 18 bases lay in between. CDR3 loop: CASSGTRPGVMNTEAFF. In DNA, the CDR3 is TGTGCCAGCAGTGGAACAAGGCCCGGAGTCATGAACACTGAAGCTTTCTTT.

This clone has just a few counts. The J gene is TRBJ1-3, the V gene TRBV2; D gene unclear. This CDR3 region has 16 residues. Trimming pared 4 bases from V and 0 bases from J, leaving 13 bases between. Looked up from germline, CDR1 is SNHLY and CDR2 is FYNNEI. Written as DNA, the CDR3 is TGTGCCAGCAGTGGAGGGCAGCGAATCTCTGGAAACACCATATATTTT. It specifies CASSGGQRISGNTIYF. The whole variable domain, filled in from reference TRBV2 and TRBJ1-3, reads EPEVTQTPSHQVTQMGQEVILRCVPISNHLYFYWYRQILGQKVEFLVSFYNNEISEKSEIFDDQFSVERPDGSNFTLKIRSTKLEDSAMYFCASSGGQRISGNTIYFGEGSWLTVV.

This rearrangement joins TRBV2 to TRBJ2-3; 9 bases are shared with TRBD1. The CDR3 consists of 13 residues. After removal of 7 bases from V and 5 bases from J, the junction contained 4 bases not matched to a gene. CDR1 SNHLY and CDR2 FYNNEI come from the germline V gene. In DNA form, the CDR3 reads TGTGCCAGCACCGGACAGGGGAGAGATACGCAGTATTTT. As protein: CASTGQGRDTQYF. The full variable domain, its missing parts supplied by reference TRBV2 and TRBJ2-3, is EPEVTQTPSHQVTQMGQEVILRCVPISNHLYFYWYRQILGQKVEFLVSFYNNEISEKSEIFDDQFSVERPDGSNFTLKIRSTKLEDSAMYFCASTGQGRDTQYFGPGTRLTVL.